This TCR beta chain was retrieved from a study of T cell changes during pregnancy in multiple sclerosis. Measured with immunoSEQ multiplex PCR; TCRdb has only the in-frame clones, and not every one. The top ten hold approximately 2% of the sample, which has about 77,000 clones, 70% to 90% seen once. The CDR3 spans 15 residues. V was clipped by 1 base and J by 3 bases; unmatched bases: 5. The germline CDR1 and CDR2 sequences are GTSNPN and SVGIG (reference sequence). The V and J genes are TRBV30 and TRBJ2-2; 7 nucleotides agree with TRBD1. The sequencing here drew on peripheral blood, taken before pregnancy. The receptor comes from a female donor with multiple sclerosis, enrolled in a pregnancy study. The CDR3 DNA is TGTGCCTGGAGTGCCGGGACAGCGGACACCGGGGAGCTGTTTTTT. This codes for CAWSAGTADTGELFF.